The clone carrying this T cell receptor beta chain has more than one count but fewer than ten. What it binds is unknown. This sample stems from a study of beta chain features in type 1 diabetes. Sorting based on CD45RO/CCR7/CD25/CD127/CD95/CD27 separated CD4+ naive, central memory, regulatory and stem cell-like memory cells. The CDR3 is 17 amino acids. Germline V gives CDR1 LGHNA, CDR2 YNFKEQ. Unmatched junction bases numbered 10, after V lost 0 bases and J lost 5 bases. As every portion of the isolated RNA was reverse transcribed, the sequencing read expressed TCRB transcripts. Here immunoSEQ multiplex PCR was the method, and the copy in TCRdb shows in-frame clones only, minus some. The sample has more than 95,000 clones; around 30% are singletons. General study points: Significant though moderate, a shortening of TCRB CDR3s appeared in all four CD4+ subsets of Type 1 diabetes patients. The naive, central memory and Treg TCRB repertoires of patients appeared to be more similar to one another than those of healthy donors.

The sample was central memory CD4+ T cells from blood. This sequence was found in a woman in her late teens or twenties with type 1 diabetes. This sequence joins TRBV4-2 and TRBJ2-1; 7 bases match TRBD2. For the CDR3, the DNA is TGTGCCAGCAGCCAAGATGGGAGGGGCCCTGATAACAATGAGCAGTTCTTC. This gives the protein CASSQDGRGPDNNEQFF.